This TCR beta chain was profiled in a study of blood T cell repertoires in COVID-19. V was clipped by 0 bases and J by 1 base; unmatched bases: 8. Germline assignment: CDR1 SGHNT and CDR2 YYREEE (reference sequence). There are 17 residues in the CDR3. The data were produced by immunoSEQ multiplex PCR, yet TCRdb's version contains in-frame clones alone and is incomplete. The sample has 60,000 or so clones, under 95% seen once. Sequenced: peripheral blood. The rearrangement links TRBV5-4 to TRBJ1-2, with TRBD1 matching 8 bases. The sequence came from a human donor in a cohort sampled during active COVID-19. This CDR3 is CASSLVIGQGVNYGYTF. CDR3 in DNA: TGTGCCAGCAGCTTGGTAATAGGACAGGGAGTTAACTATGGCTACACCTTC.